In its sample, the clone carrying this TCR beta chain was seen a few times. This entry belongs to a study of blood T cell repertoires in COVID-19. Study context: Donors in the United States, Italy and Spain gave samples during acute or convalescent COVID-19. T cells, B-cell-depleted T cells, or PBMCs provided the cDNA or gDNA that served as material.

The authors' processing: Amplification with reference gene primers provided the estimates of nucleated cell counts. The data were produced by immunoSEQ multiplex PCR, yet TCRdb's version contains in-frame clones alone and is incomplete. The V and J calls and clone size come from that table; D and trimming were worked out from the DNA. The sample shows about 98,000 clones, approximately 92% of them seen only once. Unmatched junction bases numbered 6, after V lost 4 bases and J lost 0 bases. CDR1 is SGHRS and CDR2 is YFSETQ in the germline V gene. The CDR3 spans 15 residues. The receptor was derived from a man between 18 and 29 years old with acute or convalescent COVID-19. V usage is TRBV5-1 and J usage is TRBJ1-1, with 7 positions matching TRBD1. The sequencing input was peripheral blood. The DNA for the CDR3 is TGCGCCAGCAGCACTCCGGGACAGCTGAACACTGAAGCTTTCTTT. This gives the protein CASSTPGQLNTEAFF.